This T cell receptor (beta chain) emerged from a study of cytomegalovirus exposure and HLA in healthy donors. It was with 60 Vbeta and 13 Jbeta primers that the PCR ran. Assay used: immunoSEQ multiplex PCR; TCRdb lists only in-frame clones, some missing. In the table there are 200,000 to 250,000 clones, 70% to 80% of which are singletons. Study-level points and caveats: Indistinguishability led to the exclusion of some V segments, TRBV6-2 and TRBV6-3 included. Reportedly, cytomegalovirus status was diagnosed with high sensitivity and specificity. Researchers catalogued about 160 TCR beta chains as cytomegalovirus-associated.

Concerning this clone itself: Its target is not known.

Among the donors, all were healthy bone marrow donors. Trimming removed 2 bases from V and 13 bases from J; junction bases left unmatched: 7. From germline, CDR1 is SNHLY and CDR2 FYNNEI. The CDR3 sequence is 12 residues long. The specimen was PBMCs. This chain links TRBV2 with TRBJ1-2, with 7 bases identical to TRBD1. The clonotype originates from a girl aged 2 to 9 in good health and CMV-seronegative. The CDR3 DNA follows: TGTGCCAGCAGTGAACAGGGGGAATTCTCCACCTTC. It encodes CASSEQGEFSTF.